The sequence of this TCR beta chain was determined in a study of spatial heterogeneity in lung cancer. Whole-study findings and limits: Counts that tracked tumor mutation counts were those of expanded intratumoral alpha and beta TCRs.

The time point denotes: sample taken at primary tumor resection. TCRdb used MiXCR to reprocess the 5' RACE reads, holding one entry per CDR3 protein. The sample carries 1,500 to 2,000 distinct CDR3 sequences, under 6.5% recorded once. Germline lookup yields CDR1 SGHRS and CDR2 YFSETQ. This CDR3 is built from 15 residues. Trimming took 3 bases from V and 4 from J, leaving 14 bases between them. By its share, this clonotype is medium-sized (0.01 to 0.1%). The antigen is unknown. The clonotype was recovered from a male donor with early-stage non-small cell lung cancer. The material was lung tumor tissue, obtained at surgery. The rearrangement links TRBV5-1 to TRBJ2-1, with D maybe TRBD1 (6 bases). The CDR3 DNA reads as TGCGCCAGCAGCTCGGTTGACAGGCAATACAATGAGCAGTTCTTC. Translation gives CASSSVDRQYNEQFF.